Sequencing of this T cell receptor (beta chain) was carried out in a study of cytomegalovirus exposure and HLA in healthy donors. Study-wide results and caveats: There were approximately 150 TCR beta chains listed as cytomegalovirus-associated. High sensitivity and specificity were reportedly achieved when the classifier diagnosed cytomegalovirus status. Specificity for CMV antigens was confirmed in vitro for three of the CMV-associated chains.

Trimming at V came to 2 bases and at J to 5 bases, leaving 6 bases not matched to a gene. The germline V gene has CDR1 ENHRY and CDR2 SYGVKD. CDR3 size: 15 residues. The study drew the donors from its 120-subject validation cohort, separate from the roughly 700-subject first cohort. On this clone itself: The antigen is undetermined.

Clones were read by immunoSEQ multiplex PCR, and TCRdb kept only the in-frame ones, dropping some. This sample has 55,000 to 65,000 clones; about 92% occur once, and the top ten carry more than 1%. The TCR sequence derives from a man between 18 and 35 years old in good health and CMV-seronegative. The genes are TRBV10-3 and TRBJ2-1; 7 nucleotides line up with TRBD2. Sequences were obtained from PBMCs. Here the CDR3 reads CAISEVWAGDNEQFF. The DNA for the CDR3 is TGTGCCATCAGTGAGGTTTGGGCGGGAGACAATGAGCAGTTCTTC.